These 19 T cell receptor beta chains were sequenced from one sample in a study of early T cells in non-severe SARS-CoV-2 infection (dated by TCRdb to 2020 to 2022). Library preparation employed 5' RACE. The data were produced on a NextSeq 500. The raw public data were reprocessed by TCRdb itself: fastp quality trimming at Q25, MiXCR clonotype calling, in-frame beta chains only. Under each unique CDR3 protein, matching rows form one entry showing the most common genes and DNA. The sample data list some 36,000 distinct CDR3 sequences, and roughly 6% of these were observed just once. Around 6.3% of the sample is held by the ten biggest clonotypes. The sample consisted of whole blood. These receptors were taken from an adult who was a healthcare worker with PCR-confirmed SARS-CoV-2 infection or an uninfected control (not recorded which).

This clonotype showed up many times. The V call is TRBV28, the J call TRBJ2-7; 7 bases are shared with TRBD1. Germline V gene data show CDR1 as MDHEN and CDR2 as SYDVKM. The V and J ends lost 6 bases and 2 bases, in that order; junction bases with no gene match: 4. The CDR3 loop spans 13 amino acids. In nucleotides, the CDR3 is TGTGCCAGCAGGGACGGGACAGCCTACGAGCAGTACTTC. Protein: CASRDGTAYEQYF.

This clonotype was seen many times. The V and J genes are TRBV20-1 and TRBJ2-1; 9 bases agree with TRBD2. The CDR3 loop spans 14 amino acids. Trimming at V came to 7 bases and at J to 2 bases, leaving 6 bases not matched to a gene. Looked up from germline, CDR1 is DFQATT and CDR2 is SNEGSKA (reference sequence). For the CDR3, the DNA is TGCAGTGGCGCTAGCGGGGTTGCCTACAATGAGCAGTTCTTC. The encoded protein is CSGASGVAYNEQFF.

At least ten counts were recorded for this clonotype. V is TRBV11-2 and J is TRBJ2-3; D gene ambiguous. This CDR3 comprises 14 residues. Germline CDR1 reads SGHAT; CDR2 reads FQNNGV. V was trimmed by 5 bases and J by 6 bases, leaving 15 bases between them. The DNA for the CDR3 is TGTGCCAGCAGCCCGCCCTCCTTGGTGGATACGCAGTATTTT. It yields the protein CASSPPSLVDTQYF.

This clonotype was recorded a few times. The chain has TRBV12-3 or TRBV12-4 and TRBJ1-1; D unclear. V lost 3 bases and J 4 bases, leaving 3 bases between the germline ends. The CDR3 spans 11 residues. The CDR3 protein is CASSFVTEAFF. The CDR3 DNA reads as TGTGCCAGCAGTTTCGTCACTGAAGCTTTCTTT.

This clonotype was recorded a few times. The genes are TRBV12-3 or TRBV12-4 and TRBJ1-6; D may be TRBD1 (5 bases). This CDR3 region has 15 residues. Trimming stripped 3 bases from V and 8 bases from J, with 14 bases between. The CDR3 nucleotides read TGTGCCAGCAGTTTTGGGACTACGAAAGATTCACCCCTCCACTTT. Its protein product is CASSFGTTKDSPLHF.

There are many counts of this clonotype. V gene TRBV7-2 combines with J gene TRBJ2-3; D is unclear. CDR3 length: 11 amino acids. Germline V gives CDR1 SGHTA, CDR2 FQGNSA. Trimming left V 6 bases short and J 4 bases short, with 5 bases between. The DNA of the CDR3 is TGTGCCAGCAGACGGTCAGATACGCAGTATTTT. It translates to CASRRSDTQYF.

On this clonotype: Being one base from a much bigger clone, this may be a read error. V usage is TRBV28 and J usage is TRBJ1-4, with D perhaps TRBD1 (5 bases). The CDR3 runs 12 residues. Germline CDR1 is MDHEN and CDR2 is SYDVKM. CDR3 DNA: TGTGTCAGCAGTGTCCCCGGGACTTATCCGTTTTTT. Translated, it gives CVSSVPGTYPFF.

This clonotype was detected many times. The chain employs TRBV4-3 and TRBJ2-1; 8 nucleotides line up with TRBD1. The CDR3 covers 16 residues. V dropped 0 bases and J dropped 10; count of bases not matched to a gene: 11. In germline, CDR1 is LGHNA, CDR2 YSLEER. The CDR3 region has the DNA TGCGCCAGCAGCCAAGATCCCGGGACAGGAGGACGGGAGCAGTTCTTC. It codes for CASSQDPGTGGREQFF.

This clonotype was observed a few times. The chain joins TRBV6-5 to TRBJ1-5; no clear D. The CDR3 has 13 amino acids. CDR1 and CDR2 from the germline V gene are MNHEY and SVGAGI. Trimming removed 8 bases at V and 0 bases at J, with 8 bases between. CDR3 bases: TGTGCCAGCGCCCCAAGTAGCAATCAGCCCCAGCATTTT. This sequence encodes CASAPSSNQPQHF.

This clonotype showed up many times. The V call is TRBV6-6, the J call TRBJ2-3; perhaps TRBD2 as D (5 bases). CDR1 and CDR2 from the germline V gene are MNHNY and SVGAGI (reference sequence). Trimming removed 4 bases at V and 0 bases at J, with 26 bases between. There are 20 residues in the CDR3. The CDR3 region has the DNA TGTGCCAGCAGTTCCCTCCGGGGAGACACCCTTTGCCCTAGCACAGATACGCAGTATTTT. Its translation is CASSSLRGDTLCPSTDTQYF.

This clonotype has ten or more counts. The chain uses TRBV20-1 and TRBJ1-3, with TRBD1 identical over 7 bases. This CDR3 is 13 amino acids long. Germline V gene data show CDR1 as DFQATT and CDR2 as SNEGSKA (reference sequence). The junction had 10 bases not matched to a gene; V was cut back by 6 bases and J by 8 bases. The CDR3 here is CSATTGAVDTIYF. DNA for the CDR3: TGCAGTGCCACAACAGGGGCGGTAGACACCATATATTTT.

CDR3 nucleotide sequence: TGCAGCGTTGCAAGCGAATTCCCCTACAATGAGCAGTTCTTC. Translated: CSVASEFPYNEQFF. The chain is built from TRBV29-1 and TRBJ2-1; D remains ambiguous. The V gene lost 4 bases and the J gene lost 2 bases, with 12 bases spanning the gap. The germline CDR1 and CDR2 sequences are SQVTM and ANQGSEA. This CDR3 spans 14 amino acids.

This clonotype showed up many times. The rearrangement links TRBV15 to TRBJ1-2, with 8 bases that match TRBD1. Trimming removed 5 bases from V and 7 bases from J; junction bases left unmatched: 6. The CDR3 is 13 residues long. Germline lookup yields CDR1 LNHNV and CDR2 YYDKDF (reference sequence). Here the CDR3 reads CATSAGGGSGYTF. The DNA for the CDR3 is TGTGCCACCAGCGCAGGGGGCGGGTCTGGCTACACCTTC. The full variable domain, completed using reference TRBV15 and TRBJ1-2, is DAMVIQNPRYQVTQFGKPVTLSCSQTLNHNVMYWYQQKSSQAPKLLFHYYDKDFNNEADTPDNFQSRRPNTSFCFLDIRSPGLGDTAMYLCATSAGGGSGYTFGSGTRLTVV.

This chain joins TRBV12-3 or TRBV12-4 and TRBJ2-1; 7 bases are a match to TRBD1. This CDR3 has 15 amino acids. V lost 5 bases, J lost 8 bases, and 12 bases stayed unmatched. The CDR3, as DNA: TGTGCCAGCAGTCTCCCCCCACACAGGGGTGATGAGCAGTTCTTC. Its protein product is CASSLPPHRGDEQFF.

This chain connects TRBV20-1 to TRBJ2-1, with 9 bases aligning to TRBD2. After removal of 3 bases from V and 4 bases from J, the junction contained 1 base not matched to a gene. Germline V gene sequence: CDR1 DFQATT, CDR2 SNEGSKA (reference sequence). The CDR3 sequence is 13 residues long. CDR3 DNA sequence: TGCAGTGCTAGGACTAGCGGTTACAATGAGCAGTTCTTC. It specifies CSARTSGYNEQFF.

At least ten counts were recorded for this clonotype. CDR3 in amino acids: CASSLEATRDSNQPQHF. The CDR3 bases are TGTGCCAGCAGCTTAGAGGCTACCCGGGACAGTAATCAGCCCCAGCATTTT. This chain uses TRBV7-2 with TRBJ1-5, with 7 bases that match TRBD1. CDR3 length: 17 residues. Germline loops: CDR1 SGHTA, CDR2 FQGNSA. With V trimmed by 1 base and J by 4 bases, 10 bases remained unmatched.

This clonotype occurred many times. This sequence joins TRBV29-1 and TRBJ1-1, with 7 bases fitting TRBD1. Germline V lookup: CDR1 SQVTM, CDR2 ANQGSEA. The J segment lost 0 bases and the V segment lost 5 bases, leaving 3 bases of the junction unmatched. The CDR3 contains 13 residues. CDR3 sequence reads: CSVRGQLNTEAFF. CDR3 DNA: TGCAGCGTTAGGGGACAGTTGAACACTGAAGCTTTCTTT.

The sample holds many counts of this clonotype. V and J are TRBV6-2 or TRBV6-3 and TRBJ2-6; D ambiguous. V shed 5 bases and J shed 3 bases, with 5 bases lying between them. Germline lookup yields CDR1 MNHEY and CDR2 SVGEGT. CDR3 length: 13 amino acids. This CDR3 reads CASSPVGANVLTF. The CDR3 nucleotides read TGTGCCAGCAGTCCCGTTGGGGCCAACGTCCTGACTTTC.

This clonotype was detected ten times or more. The chain recombines TRBV7-9 with TRBJ1-2; no firm D call. Trimming cost V 8 bases and J 4 bases, with 17 bases left between them. Germline-derived CDR1 and CDR2 are SEHNR and FQNEAQ (reference sequence). The CDR3 length is 14 residues. CDR3 DNA: TGTGCCAGCGCCCCTCCCGGTGGATTCTATGGCTACACCTTC. Its translation is CASAPPGGFYGYTF.